This T cell receptor beta chain was identified in a study of T-cell memory formation after mild COVID-19. Study-wide points: Day 15 to 85 contracting clones showed balanced CD4/CD8; later expanders leaned CD4+.

As regards this clonotype: The target antigen is unknown.

TCRdb used MiXCR to reprocess the 5' RACE reads, holding one entry per CDR3 protein. This table holds 180,000 or so distinct CDR3 sequences, under 14% found once. The CDR3 spans 18 residues. The junction had 9 bases not matched to a gene; V was cut back by 2 bases and J by 1 base. CDR1 is MNHNS, CDR2 SASEGT, per germline. The TCR comes from a man aged 18 to 30 who had mild COVID-19 (a few samples of this study predate the infection). Cell type and time point are not known. The chain carries TRBV6-1 and TRBJ2-3; 10 bases align to TRBD2. The sample taken for sequencing was PBMCs or a T cell subset sorted from them (not recorded which). The CDR3 region has the DNA TGTGCCAGCAGTGAAAACAGCGGGGGGGCCTGGGGCACAGATACGCAGTATTTT. Translating gives CASSENSGGAWGTDTQYF.